A single sample gave rise to the 12 T cell receptor beta chains below, sequenced in a study of cytomegalovirus exposure and HLA in healthy donors. It was with 60 Vbeta and 13 Jbeta primers that the PCR ran. Profiling relied on immunoSEQ multiplex PCR, and the TCRdb table lists in-frame clones only, not all of them. Of 200,000 to 250,000 clones in the sample, around 77% are singletons; the top ten hold about 2.8%. The sample was PBMCs. The receptors originated from a woman in her twenties or thirties in good health and CMV-seronegative.

This clone was recorded a few times. The chain has TRBV10-2 and TRBJ1-6, with D unresolved. CDR1 and CDR2 (germline): WSHSY, SAAADI. The CDR3 length is 13 residues. CDR3 coding DNA: TGCGCAGCGGCAAGCTCCTATAATTCACCCCTCCACTTT. Its protein product is CAAASSYNSPLHF.

This clone was observed once. The chain links TRBV6-1 to TRBJ2-1; D unresolved. V dropped 6 bases and J dropped 0 bases, with 12 bases sitting between them. The CDR3 totals 15 residues. From germline, CDR1 is MNHNS and CDR2 SASEGT. For the CDR3, the DNA is TGTGCCAGCAGGTCGAGGCGGAACTCCTACAATGAGCAGTTCTTC. The encoded protein is CASRSRRNSYNEQFF.

J is TRBJ2-1 and V is TRBV27; tentatively, D is TRBD2 (6 bases). Germline values: CDR1 MNHEY, CDR2 SMNVEV (reference sequence). This CDR3 comprises 15 residues. Trimming left V 5 bases short and J 4 bases short, with 15 bases between. The CDR3 DNA follows: TGTGCCAGCAGTCCGCCGCGGAGGGATTACAATGAGCAGTTCTTC. Translation gives CASSPPRRDYNEQFF.

The chain is built from TRBV6-5 and TRBJ2-1, with 7 bases identical to TRBD1. The junction had 14 bases not matched to a gene; V was cut back by 7 bases and J by 8 bases. In germline, CDR1 is MNHEY, CDR2 SVGAGI. The CDR3 covers 15 residues. In DNA, the CDR3 is TGTGCCAGCACGTTACGGGCAGGGGGTGGCCATGAGCAGTTCTTC. This codes for CASTLRAGGGHEQFF.

The rearrangement links TRBV5-1 to TRBJ2-2; TRBD2 agrees at 13 bases. J lost 5 bases, V lost 2 bases, and 6 bases had no gene match. Germline V CDR1 and CDR2: SGHRS, YFSETQ. This CDR3 has 17 residues. The CDR3 nucleotides are TGCGCCAGCAGCTTTTTTGGACTAGCGGGGGTAACCGGGGAGCTGTTTTTT. Translation gives CASSFFGLAGVTGELFF.

The chain recombines TRBV7-9 with TRBJ1-2; 9 bases line up with TRBD1. The CDR3 totals 14 residues. V dropped 5 bases and J dropped 6; count of bases not matched to a gene: 7. The germline V gene encodes CDR1 SEHNR and CDR2 FQNEAQ (reference sequence). As DNA, the CDR3 is TGTGCCAGCAGCCCTACAGGGGGCGTGGATGGCTACACCTTC. This translates into CASSPTGGVDGYTF.

The genes are TRBV19 and TRBJ2-1; tentative D call: TRBD2 (6 bases). Looked up from germline, CDR1 is LNHDA and CDR2 is SQIVND (reference sequence). The CDR3 runs 15 residues. With 4 bases removed from V and 0 bases from J, the gap between germline ends came to 10 bases. As DNA, the CDR3 is TGTGCCAGTAGTAGGAGGGGTGGCTCCTACAATGAGCAGTTCTTC. As protein: CASSRRGGSYNEQFF.

The rearrangement uses TRBV7-8 and TRBJ2-1; D is perhaps TRBD1 (5 bases). Germline V gives CDR1 SGHVS, CDR2 FQNEAQ. The CDR3 is 13 amino acids. Trimming removed 5 bases from V and 6 bases from J, with 11 bases in between. The CDR3 DNA reads as TGTGCCAGCAGCCCAGGGTACGGCAATGAGCAGTTCTTC. Protein product: CASSPGYGNEQFF.

The V call is TRBV11-3, the J call TRBJ2-3; D ambiguous. The germline gives CDR1 SGHNT, CDR2 YENEEA. The CDR3 spans 13 residues. The V end was cut by 0 bases, the J end by 6 bases, with 7 bases between. Here the CDR3 DNA reads TGTGCCAGCAGCTTAGAGAGATCGGATACGCAGTATTTT. This encodes CASSLERSDTQYF.

The rearrangement joins TRBV11-1 to TRBJ2-5, with 8 bases that match TRBD2. The CDR3 covers 17 residues. Germline V gene lookup returns CDR1 SGHAT and CDR2 FQDESV (reference sequence). V was clipped by 5 bases and J by 1 base; unmatched bases: 12. For the CDR3, the DNA is TGTGCCAGCAGCCCCGGGAGTAGCGGGGACTTCCAAGAGACCCAGTACTTC. This sequence encodes CASSPGSSGDFQETQYF.

This sequence joins TRBV5-5 and TRBJ1-4; possibly TRBD1 for D (5 bases). Germline V CDR1 and CDR2: SGHKS, YYEKEE (reference sequence). This CDR3 region has 16 residues. Trimming cost V 6 bases and J 0 bases, with 15 bases left between them. Here the CDR3 DNA reads TGTGCCAGCACCCTAACAGGTTTCGCAACTAATGAAAAACTGTTTTTT. This sequence encodes CASTLTGFATNEKLFF.

On this clone itself: Lacking the conserved final phenylalanine or tryptophan, this CDR3 likely reflects a read error. The rearrangement links TRBV25-1 to TRBJ2-7; tentative D call: TRBD2 (5 bases). CDR1 MGHDK and CDR2 SYGVNS come from the germline V gene. This CDR3 has 17 amino acids. V lost 3 bases, J lost 0 bases, and 18 bases lay in between. CDR3 loop: CASSETSRGRTSYEQYL. The CDR3 DNA follows: TGTGCCAGCAGTGAGACCTCGCGCGGGCGAACCTCCTACGAGCAGTACCTC.